Below are 23 T cell receptor beta chains sequenced from a single sample in a study of T cell changes during pregnancy in multiple sclerosis. Clones were sequenced by immunoSEQ multiplex PCR, and TCRdb holds only the in-frame ones, with some missing. The table lists some 60,000 clones, roughly nine tenths of them singletons. This sample comprised peripheral blood, obtained in the first trimester of pregnancy. The receptors here all came from a female donor in good health, enrolled as a control in a pregnancy study.

The chain carries TRBV4-1 and TRBJ2-5, with D possibly TRBD2 on 7 matching bases. V lost 1 base, J lost 4 bases, and 16 bases lay in between. The CDR3 spans 16 residues. CDR1 and CDR2 from the germline V gene are MGHRA and YSYEKL. This CDR3 is CASSQAAGAVAETQYF. DNA of the CDR3: TGCGCCAGCAGCCAAGCCGCGGGGGCGGTAGCAGAGACCCAGTACTTC.

This chain joins TRBV2 and TRBJ2-3; no clear D gene. The CDR3 has 11 residues. The germline V gene encodes CDR1 SNHLY and CDR2 FYNNEI. V was cut by 6 bases and J by 2 bases, with 3 bases left in between. CDR3: CASSITDTQYF. The CDR3 DNA follows: TGTGCCAGCAGCATCACAGATACGCAGTATTTT.

This sequence joins TRBV7-9 and TRBJ1-3, with TRBD1 matching 10 bases. CDR3 length equals 15 residues. CDR1 SEHNR and CDR2 FQNEAQ come from the germline V gene (reference sequence). V was pared by 1 base and J by 5 bases, with 2 bases of the junction left unmatched. The CDR3 sequence is CASSLGQGARNTIYF. The CDR3 bases are TGTGCCAGCAGCTTAGGACAGGGGGCAAGAAACACCATATATTTT.

This chain uses TRBV11-2 with TRBJ2-7; D uncertain. The V end lost 5 bases, the J end lost 3 bases, and 11 bases lay between the germline ends. CDR1 SGHAT and CDR2 FQNNGV come from the germline V gene. CDR3 length: 13 amino acids. The DNA of the CDR3 is TGTGCCAGCAGCCGCGAGGCGTTCTACGAGCAGTACTTC. Translating gives CASSREAFYEQYF.

CDR3 nucleotide sequence: TGCGCCAGCAGCTTGGCTAGCGGGAGCTATGAGCAGTTCTTC. It encodes CASSLASGSYEQFF. This chain uses TRBV5-1 with TRBJ2-1, with 10 nucleotides matching TRBD2. Germline V CDR1 and CDR2: SGHRS, YFSETQ. The length of the CDR3 is 14 residues. V trimming: 0 bases; J trimming: 8 bases; junction bases outside the gene matches: 2.

The gene calls are TRBV14 and TRBJ2-2; TRBD2 might be the D (6 bases). Trimming took 4 bases from V and 6 from J, leaving 6 bases between them. Germline CDR1 and CDR2: SGHDN and FVKESK. The CDR3 is 12 residues long. Here the CDR3 DNA reads TGTGCCAGCAGCCGGGGGGCCGGGGAGCTGTTTTTT. This gives the protein CASSRGAGELFF.

J is TRBJ1-5 and V is TRBV29-1, with 7 bases aligning to TRBD1. The germline V gene has CDR1 SQVTM and CDR2 ANQGSEA. Trimming took 5 bases from V and 6 from J; bases not matched to a gene: 7. The length of the CDR3 is 13 residues. The DNA for the CDR3 is TGCAGCGTTCAGACAGGGCCAGGTCAGCCCCAGCATTTT. Translating gives CSVQTGPGQPQHF. The whole variable domain, filled in from reference TRBV29-1 and TRBJ1-5, reads SAVISQKPSRDICQRGTSLTIQCQVDSQVTMMFWYRQQPGQSLTLIATANQGSEATYESGFVIDKFPISRPNLTFSTLTVSNMSPEDSSIYLCSVQTGPGQPQHFGDGTRLSIL.

With respect to this clone: This may be a read error, as it is one base from a much larger clone. Other DNA sequences in the same sample also yield this CDR3. This sequence joins TRBV6-1 and TRBJ2-1; 12 bases align to TRBD2. CDR1 MNHNS and CDR2 SASEGT come from the germline V gene. This CDR3 comprises 15 residues. J gave up 6 bases and V 2 bases, and 2 bases lay outside the gene matches. The chain's CDR3 is CASSELAGGPNEQFF. CDR3 DNA: TGTGCCAGCAGTGAACTAGCGGGGGGGCCCAATGAGCAGTTCTTC.

The CDR3 bases are TGTGCCAGCAGCCTGACGGGGTGGGCCTACGAGCAGTACTTC. The encoded protein is CASSLTGWAYEQYF. V usage is TRBV28 and J usage is TRBJ2-7; D might be TRBD2 (5 bases). Per germline, CDR1 MDHEN and CDR2 SYDVKM. V was pared by 6 bases and J by 2 bases, with 14 bases between. The length of the CDR3 is 14 residues.

The V gene is TRBV10-2, the J gene TRBJ2-7; perhaps TRBD2 as D (6 bases). CDR1 is WSHSY, CDR2 SAAADI, per germline. The CDR3 runs to 16 residues. V lost 8 bases, J lost 2 bases, and 22 bases lay in between. CDR3 nucleotide sequence: TGCGCCAGCGCACGAGATTTGAGCGGGCGAGCCTACGAGCAGTACTTC. It translates to CASARDLSGRAYEQYF.

This sequence joins TRBV5-4 and TRBJ2-7; 10 positions agree with TRBD1. Trimming at V came to 4 bases and at J to 4 bases, leaving 8 bases not matched to a gene. The CDR3 sequence is 15 residues long. In germline, CDR1 is SGHNT, CDR2 YYREEE (reference sequence). The CDR3 DNA sequence: TGTGCCAGCAGCGCGAGGGACAGGGGAAGTTACGAGCAGTACTTC. The encoded protein is CASSARDRGSYEQYF.

This clone was recorded a few times. The chain carries TRBV19 and TRBJ2-7; D not certain. V lost 5 bases and J 0 bases, leaving 11 bases between the germline ends. CDR1 is LNHDA and CDR2 is SQIVND in the germline V gene (reference sequence). The length of the CDR3 is 14 residues. The CDR3 loop reads CASSATGYSYEQYF. Written as DNA, the CDR3 is TGTGCCAGTAGTGCGACCGGGTACTCCTACGAGCAGTACTTC. Full variable domain (outside the CDR3, taken from reference TRBV19 and TRBJ2-7): DGGITQSPKYLFRKEGQNVTLSCEQNLNHDAMYWYRQDPGQGLRLIYYSQIVNDFQKGDIAEGYSVSREKKESFPLTVTSAQKNPTAFYLCASSATGYSYEQYFGPGTRLTVT.

J is TRBJ1-1 and V is TRBV28; possibly TRBD1 for D (5 bases). The CDR3 totals 11 residues. Trimming took 9 bases from V and 5 from J, leaving 10 bases between them. The germline gives CDR1 MDHEN, CDR2 SYDVKM. CDR3 coding DNA: TGTGCCAGTTTAGGGGAAACTGAAGCTTTCTTT. This sequence encodes CASLGETEAFF.

There are a few counts of this clone. The CDR3 coding sequence is TGTGCCAGCAGGCACAGAGAAGCTTTCTTT. Translating gives CASRHREAFF. The chain is built from TRBV25-1 and TRBJ1-1, with unresolved D. V shed 6 bases and J shed 8 bases, with 7 bases lying between them. Germline loops: CDR1 MGHDK, CDR2 SYGVNS. The length of the CDR3 is 10 residues.

The chain employs TRBV29-1 and TRBJ2-4; maybe TRBD2 (5 bases). Trimming shortened V by 4 bases and J by 4 bases, and 11 bases separated the two germline ends. The CDR3 loop spans 13 amino acids. Germline assignment: CDR1 SQVTM and CDR2 ANQGSEA. For the CDR3, the DNA is TGCAGCGTTGTCGCTCCGGGGAAAAACATTCAGTACTTC. Protein sequence: CSVVAPGKNIQYF.

This clone turned up a few times. This chain links TRBV4-2 with TRBJ2-7; D may be TRBD1 (5 bases). V shed 6 bases and J shed 5 bases, with 11 bases lying between them. Per the germline V gene, CDR1 is LGHNA and CDR2 is YNFKEQ. This CDR3 has 12 amino acids. CDR3 coding DNA: TGTGCCAGCAGATCCGAAGGGGACGAGCAGTACTTC. Residues: CASRSEGDEQYF.

This sequence joins TRBV9 and TRBJ1-4; TRBD1 matches 7 bases. Germline values: CDR1 SGDLS, CDR2 YYNGEE. The junction had 10 bases not matched to a gene; V was cut back by 4 bases and J by 10 bases. The length of the CDR3 is 14 residues. This CDR3 reads CASSLRTGGGKLFF. The DNA for the CDR3 is TGTGCCAGCAGCCTACGGACAGGAGGGGGAAAACTGTTTTTT. Combining the CDR3 with reference TRBV9 and TRBJ1-4 gives the whole variable domain DSGVTQTPKHLITATGQRVTLRCSPRSGDLSVYWYQQSLDQGLQFLIQYYNGEERAKGNILERFSAQQFPDLHSELNLSSLELGDSALYFCASSLRTGGGKLFFGSGTQLSVL.

The V and J genes are TRBV27 and TRBJ1-6; D gene unclear. This CDR3 spans 12 amino acids. Trimming shortened V by 3 bases and J by 8 bases, and 5 bases separated the two germline ends. Germline-derived CDR1 and CDR2 are MNHEY and SMNVEV (reference sequence). CDR3 sequence: CASSFVDSPLHF. In nucleotides, the CDR3 is TGTGCCAGCAGTTTCGTCGATTCACCCCTCCACTTT.

The count of this clone is one. Its ends do not fully match the called genes, so a read error is possible. V gene TRBV11-2 combines with J gene TRBJ2-7; 8 nucleotides align to TRBD1. This CDR3 spans 12 amino acids. Germline CDR1 is SGHAT and CDR2 is FQNNGV. The CDR3 DNA is TGTGCCAGCAGCCTTTCGACAGGGGAAAAGGCATTC. Its protein product is CASSLSTGEKAF.

The chain uses TRBV7-2 and TRBJ2-1, with 10 positions matching TRBD2. Germline CDR1 reads SGHTA; CDR2 reads FQGNSA. The trim removed 3 bases at V and 5 bases at J, leaving 7 bases unmatched. The CDR3 contains 16 residues. CDR3 sequence (DNA): TGTGCCAGCAGCTTTCCAGCGGGGGGGCGGGACAATGAGCAGTTCTTC. Translation gives CASSFPAGGRDNEQFF.

This clone was observed once. The chain employs TRBV25-1 and TRBJ2-5; weak D call: TRBD1 (6 bases). Germline assignment: CDR1 MGHDK and CDR2 SYGVNS. Trimming pared 7 bases from V and 1 base from J, leaving 13 bases between. The CDR3 contains 14 residues. In DNA form, the CDR3 reads TGTGCCAGCACCGAACAGGGACCCCAAGAGACCCAGTACTTC. It translates to CASTEQGPQETQYF. The full variable domain, completed using reference TRBV25-1 and TRBJ2-5, is EADIYQTPRYLVIGTGKKITLECSQTMGHDKMYWYQQDPGMELHLIHYSYGVNSTEKGDLSSESTVSRIRTEHFPLTLESARPSHTSQYLCASTEQGPQETQYFGPGTRLLVL.

The rearrangement joins TRBV7-3 to TRBJ1-5; possibly TRBD1 for D (6 bases). The germline gives CDR1 SGHTA, CDR2 FQGTGA. The V and J ends lost 6 bases and 2 bases respectively, with 11 bases between them. This CDR3 region has 14 residues. The CDR3 bases are TGTGCCAGCAGTCCTAAGGGGGGCAATCAGCCCCAGCATTTT. This translates into CASSPKGGNQPQHF. Full variable domain (remainder filled in from reference TRBV7-3 and TRBJ1-5): GAGVSQTPSNKVTEKGKYVELRCDPISGHTALYWYRQSLGQGPEFLIYFQGTGAADDSGLPNDRFFAVRPEGSVSTLKIQRTERGDSAVYLCASSPKGGNQPQHFGDGTRLSIL.

V is TRBV6-6 and J is TRBJ1-2; no definite D call. The CDR3 loop spans 13 amino acids. Trimming shortened V by 4 bases and J by 3 bases, and 9 bases separated the two germline ends. The V gene's germline CDR1 is MNHNY and CDR2 SVGAGI (reference sequence). For the CDR3, the DNA is TGTGCCAGCAGTTCGCGGAGGGACTATGGCTACACCTTC. Its translation: CASSSRRDYGYTF.